The clone carrying this T cell receptor (beta chain) was counted between two and nine times. The entry originates in a study of blood T cell repertoires in COVID-19. The overall study: Spain, Italy and the United States supplied samples that represented acute and convalescent COVID-19.

The length of the CDR3 is 17 residues. The germline gives CDR1 GTSNPN, CDR2 SVGIG (reference sequence). Trimming cost V 0 bases and J 8 bases; bases outside gene matches: 12. Profiled with immunoSEQ multiplex PCR; TCRdb holds only in-frame clones, not every one. The table has 150,000 to 200,000 clones, more than 70% seen once. The chain carries TRBV30 and TRBJ2-1, with 11 bases fitting TRBD2. The TCR was taken from a woman aged 60-70 years with acute or convalescent COVID-19. Sequencing was carried out using peripheral blood. In DNA, the CDR3 is TGTGCCTGGAGTGTACGGGGGACTAGCGGTTTAAGGGATGAGCAGTTCTTC. This translates into CAWSVRGTSGLRDEQFF.